This TCR beta chain was recorded in a study of blood T cells in healthy people across ages (dated by TCRdb to 2014 to 2015). At the level of the whole study: Template switching captured roughly one uniquely barcoded TCR beta cDNA molecule per two T cells in model experiments. Two additional independent replicas of 1 million unique cDNA reads from the same blood draw were analyzed for two donors (one aged 18 to 29 and one aged 80 or older). Age-related changes in TCR beta repertoire diversity were measured in the study by deep sequencing normalized with unique cDNA molecular identifiers. The donors were split into four age groups: young (average 16 years), middle-aged (39), aged (approximately 59) and long-lived (about 74). To avoid experimental bias, donors of different ages were randomly spread across the sequencing lanes. The research as a whole found: Compared with the aged group, more naive CD4+ T cells, fewer expanded clones and increased TCR diversity were shown by the long-lived group, suggesting age selection. The CMV infection status of donors was not known, potentially confounding age-related changes in expanded clonotypes. Because profiling used bulk unsorted PBMCs, naive and antigen-experienced compartments could not be compared conclusively. Estimates of total diversity based on one million sequenced T cells were regarded as lower bounds and as underestimates. A strong correlation was found between observed TCR beta diversity and the percentage of naive T cells measured by flow cytometry. Observed TCR beta diversity per million T cells fell roughly linearly with age, and a significant reduction was already apparent by age approximately 41.

The germline V gene specifies KGHDR as CDR1 and SFDVKD as CDR2. The CDR3 numbers 17 residues from cysteine through phenylalanine. Left in the record is the CDR3 DNA by itself, 51 bases read in frame from the first base. From V the trimming removes 3 bases and from J it removes 3 bases, while the gene matches leave 7 bases of the junction unaccounted for. As regards this clonotype: Its antigen is not yet known. Base qualities are not provided; no much larger clone lies one nucleotide away.

The donors were 40 or so Caucasian individuals from Russia, aged roughly 6 to 90 years, who were systemically healthy. Around 10 milliliters of peripheral blood were drawn from each donor into EDTA-treated Vacutainer tubes. Ficoll-Paque density-gradient centrifugation was used to isolate PBMCs, with at least 6.5 million obtained per sample. Total RNA, at least 5 micrograms per sample, was extracted from PBMCs with Trizol reagent. For every donor, an aliquot of PBMCs went through flow cytometry to measure the percentages of naive CD45RAhigh/CD27high T cells. The protocol used for the library was 5' RACE. Sequencing used an Illumina HiSeq 2500. A second PCR of roughly 7 to 11 cycles was performed with a sample-barcoded 5' primer and a J-beta primer mix. A unique molecular identifier was introduced onto each TCR beta cDNA molecule by a template-switch 5' adaptor carrying 12 random nucleotides. Each sample yielded at least 3 million CDR3-containing paired-end reads. The Mint cDNA synthesis kit, primed by a TRBC-specific oligonucleotide, was used to synthesize first-strand cDNA from all RNA. After uracil-DNA glycosylase treatment, a first 18-cycle PCR used universal primers M1SS and BC2_uni_R on all cDNA. For the original study's pipeline: Each sample was normalized by randomly selecting 1 million high-quality reads, each carrying a distinct molecular identifier. Reads with shared molecular identifiers were discarded instead of being binned into consensus sequences. MiTCR, with a Q25 quality threshold and the strictest error-elimination algorithm, was used for CDR3 identification, clonotype clustering and error correction. A nonparametric unseen species model using Euler transformation provided a lower-bound estimate of total TCR beta diversity. Through fastp at Q25 and MiXCR, TCRdb rebuilt clones from the public reads, retaining in-frame beta chains. Every CDR3 protein is listed once, alongside the most common genes and DNA of its rows. These V and J calls originate from TCRdb's pipeline instead of the authors' own analysis. Present in this sample are more than 1.4 million distinct CDR3 sequences, approximately 38% of which were seen just once. Less than 8% of the sample rests with the top ten.

Recombination linked TRBV24-1 to TRBJ2-1; 10 central nucleotides agree with TRBD1. The sequenced sample consisted of blood. This sequence originates from a woman in her late teens or twenties in good health. This receptor carries the CDR3 CATSDRWRTGGYNEQFF. The DNA sequence reads TGTGCCACCAGTGATCGATGGAGGACAGGGGGCTACAATGAGCAGTTCTTC.